This T cell receptor beta chain was sequenced for a study of beta chain features in type 1 diabetes. About the research overall: Healthy donors and patients had similar age, gender and cell yields.

Broader study findings: Resolution of whether HLA type affects TCRB rearrangement was not achieved here. There was a moderate but significant shortening of TCRB CDR3s in all four CD4+ subsets of Type 1 diabetes patients.

Every bit of the isolated RNA underwent reverse transcription, so sequencing read expressed TCRB transcripts. The repertoire was sequenced with immunoSEQ multiplex PCR; TCRdb's copy has only in-frame clones and lacks some. Of around 150,000 clones listed, roughly 8% are singletons. In the case of this clone: Its antigen is not identified.

The CDR3 length is 13 residues. Germline V gene lookup returns CDR1 LNHDA and CDR2 SQIVND (reference sequence). The J segment lost 5 bases and the V segment lost 8 bases, leaving 1 base of the junction unmatched. This TCR was recovered from a woman aged 18-29 years with type 1 diabetes. The rearrangement joins TRBV19 to TRBJ2-1; 12 bases are shared with TRBD2. The sequenced sample consisted of central memory CD4+ T cells from blood. For the CDR3, the DNA is TGTGCCAGTCTAGCGGGAGGGGACAATGAGCAGTTCTTC. Amino acids: CASLAGGDNEQFF.